Listed below are T cell receptor beta chains from one sample, sequenced in a study of long-term antiretroviral therapy in people with HIV. Only in-frame clones appear in the TCRdb table, and some are missing; sequencing was by immunoSEQ multiplex PCR. The sample holds almost 25,000 clones, more than 65% seen once. This specimen was unsorted PBMCs, taken 3 years after starting antiretroviral therapy. All receptors come from a man over 45 with HIV. Both conserved end residues are part of each CDR3. Fields, in order: V gene, clone size, D gene, J gene, CDR3 DNA, CDR3 protein. D genes are given only for firm matches. The size of a clone is reported for some rows only, either as once, few or many, or as a class for expanded clones.

V gene: TRBV7-9; clone size: -; D gene: -; J gene: TRBJ2-3; CDR3 DNA: TGTGCCAGCAGGGGGGTTGGGCCAGATACGCAGTATTTT; CDR3 protein: CASRGVGPDTQYF
V gene: TRBV6-5; clone size: -; D gene: -; J gene: TRBJ2-2; CDR3 DNA: TGTGCCAGCAGTTACGGGGGTACTGATCCCGGGGAGCTGTTTTTT; CDR3 protein: CASSYGGTDPGELFF
V gene: TRBV5-1; clone size: -; D gene: TRBD1; J gene: TRBJ2-1; CDR3 DNA: TGCGCCAGCAGTTCGGACAGGGGATACAATGAGCAGTTCTTC; CDR3 protein: CASSSDRGYNEQFF
V gene: TRBV19; clone size: -; D gene: -; J gene: TRBJ1-1; CDR3 DNA: TGTGCCAGTAGTATAAACAGGTTGAACACTGAAGCTTTCTTT; CDR3 protein: CASSINRLNTEAFF
V gene: TRBV30; clone size: -; D gene: TRBD1; J gene: TRBJ1-5; CDR3 DNA: TGTGCCTGGAGTAACGTCAGGGGGCATTTGGGCAATCAGCCCCAGCATTTT; CDR3 protein: CAWSNVRGHLGNQPQHF
V gene: TRBV7-9; clone size: -; D gene: -; J gene: TRBJ1-1; CDR3 DNA: TGTGCCAGCAGCTTAGTCGGCAGTCTAGAAGCTTTCTTT; CDR3 protein: CASSLVGSLEAFF
V gene: TRBV27; clone size: -; D gene: TRBD1; J gene: TRBJ2-2; CDR3 DNA: TGTGCCAGCAGACAGGGGCGGAACACCGGGGAGCTGTTTTTT; CDR3 protein: CASRQGRNTGELFF
V gene: TRBV4-3; clone size: -; D gene: TRBD1; J gene: TRBJ1-3; CDR3 DNA: TGCGCCAGCAGCCCCCAGGGGGGGCCGAGAAACACCATATATTTT; CDR3 protein: CASSPQGGPRNTIYF
V gene: TRBV25-1; clone size: once; D gene: -; J gene: TRBJ1-4; CDR3 DNA: TGTGCCAGCAGTGAAACATATAATGGACGGGTATCTGAAAAACTGTTTTTT; CDR3 protein: CASSETYNGRVSEKLFF
V gene: TRBV14; clone size: -; D gene: -; J gene: TRBJ2-7; CDR3 DNA: TGTGCCAGCAGCCCAACCACGGGACACGGGTGGTGGGAGCAGTACTTC; CDR3 protein: CASSPTTGHGWWEQYF
V gene: TRBV5-6; clone size: -; D gene: TRBD1; J gene: TRBJ2-7; CDR3 DNA: TGTGCCAGCAGCGCCCGGGACAGGGGCTACGAGCAGTACTTC; CDR3 protein: CASSARDRGYEQYF
V gene: TRBV2; clone size: -; D gene: -; J gene: TRBJ2-2; CDR3 DNA: TGTGCCAGCAGCGTACCCAGGGCCACCGGGGAGCTGTTTTTT; CDR3 protein: CASSVPRATGELFF
V gene: TRBV5-1; clone size: -; D gene: -; J gene: TRBJ2-7; CDR3 DNA: TGCGCCAGCAGCTTGGCGGGCGAGCAGTACTTC; CDR3 protein: CASSLAGEQYF
V gene: TRBV13; clone size: -; D gene: -; J gene: TRBJ1-2; CDR3 DNA: TGTGCCAGCAGCTCATACACCGAACGTTGGGGCTACACCTTC; CDR3 protein: CASSSYTERWGYTF
V gene: TRBV10-3; clone size: -; D gene: -; J gene: TRBJ1-1; CDR3 DNA: TGTGCCAGCTTGACAGAAATGAACACTGAAGCTTTCTTT; CDR3 protein: CASLTEMNTEAFF
V gene: TRBV6-6; clone size: -; D gene: -; J gene: TRBJ1-5; CDR3 DNA: TGTGCCAGCAGTCCCGGGGGGAATAAGCCCCAGCATTTT; CDR3 protein: CASSPGGNKPQHF
V gene: TRBV5-8; clone size: -; D gene: -; J gene: TRBJ1-1; CDR3 DNA: TGTGCCAGCAGCGAGGCTTTGAACACTGAAGCTTTCTTT; CDR3 protein: CASSEALNTEAFF
V gene: TRBV30; clone size: -; D gene: -; J gene: TRBJ1-1; CDR3 DNA: TGTGCCTCCCCACAGGCACCAGGGGACACTGAAGCTTTCTTT; CDR3 protein: CASPQAPGDTEAFF
V gene: TRBV7-2; clone size: -; D gene: -; J gene: TRBJ2-5; CDR3 DNA: TGTGCCAGCAGCTTAAACGGTGAGGAGACCCAGTACTTC; CDR3 protein: CASSLNGEETQYF
V gene: TRBV6-4; clone size: -; D gene: -; J gene: TRBJ2-2; CDR3 DNA: TGTGCCAGCAGTTCGGGGCCGAACACCGGGGAGCTGTTTTTT; CDR3 protein: CASSSGPNTGELFF